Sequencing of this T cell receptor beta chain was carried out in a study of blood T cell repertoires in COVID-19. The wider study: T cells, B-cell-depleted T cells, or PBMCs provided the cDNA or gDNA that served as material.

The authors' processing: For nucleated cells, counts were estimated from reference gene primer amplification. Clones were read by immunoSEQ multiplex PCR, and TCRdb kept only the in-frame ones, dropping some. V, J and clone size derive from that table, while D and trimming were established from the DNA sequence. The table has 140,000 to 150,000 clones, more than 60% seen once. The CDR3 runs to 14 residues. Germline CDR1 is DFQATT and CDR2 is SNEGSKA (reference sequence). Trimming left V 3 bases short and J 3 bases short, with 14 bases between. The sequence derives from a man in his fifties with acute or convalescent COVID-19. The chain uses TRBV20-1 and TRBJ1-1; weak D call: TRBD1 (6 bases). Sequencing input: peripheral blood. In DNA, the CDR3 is TGCAGTGCTAGTTCAGGGGCCCGGGACACTGAAGCTTTCTTT. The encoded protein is CSASSGARDTEAFF.